The 2 T cell receptor beta chains reported below all come from one sample, sequenced in a study of monozygotic twins with inflammatory bowel disease. Reanalyzing the 5' RACE reads, TCRdb keeps one entry per CDR3 protein, without DNA. The sample includes around 150,000 distinct CDR3 sequences. The sample taken for sequencing was blood. These receptors came from a human donor with ulcerative colitis or Crohn's disease, or a healthy co-twin of an affected twin (not recorded which).

This chain uses TRBV12-3 or TRBV12-4 with TRBJ1-5; the D gene TCRdb calls, TRBD1, cannot be checked with no DNA. The CDR3 totals 14 residues. CDR3 protein: CASSLPGTGRPQHF.

The chain joins TRBV10-3 to TRBJ2-1; as DNA is missing, the TRBD2 call by TCRdb cannot be tested. This CDR3 has 15 amino acids. CDR1 and CDR2 from the germline V gene are ENHRY and SYGVKD. The CDR3 is CAISDRAGGYNEQFF.